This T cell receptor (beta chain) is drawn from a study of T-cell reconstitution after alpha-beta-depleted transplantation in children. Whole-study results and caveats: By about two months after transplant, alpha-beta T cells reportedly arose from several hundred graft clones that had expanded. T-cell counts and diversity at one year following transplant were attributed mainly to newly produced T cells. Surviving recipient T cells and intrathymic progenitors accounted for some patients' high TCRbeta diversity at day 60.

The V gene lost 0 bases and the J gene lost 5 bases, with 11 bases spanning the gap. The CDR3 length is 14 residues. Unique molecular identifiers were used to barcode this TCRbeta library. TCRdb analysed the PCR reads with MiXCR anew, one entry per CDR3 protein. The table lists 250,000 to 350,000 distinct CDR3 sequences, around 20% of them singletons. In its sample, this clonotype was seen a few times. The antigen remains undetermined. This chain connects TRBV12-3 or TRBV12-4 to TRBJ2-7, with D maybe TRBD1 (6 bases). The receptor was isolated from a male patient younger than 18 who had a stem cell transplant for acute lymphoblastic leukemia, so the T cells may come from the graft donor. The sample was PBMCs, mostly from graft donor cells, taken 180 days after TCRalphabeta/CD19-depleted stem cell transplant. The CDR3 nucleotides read TGTGCCAGCAGTTTAGCGGGGGCAGGGCACGAGCAGTACTTC. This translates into CASSLAGAGHEQYF.